The sample holds many counts of the clone carrying this T cell receptor (beta chain). Cells sorted as Tregs were CD4+, CD25+ and CD127-/low. Germline CDR1 and CDR2: MNHEY and SMNVEV (reference sequence). This CDR3 has 13 residues. V shed 5 bases, J shed 4 bases, and the junction held 2 bases outside the gene matches. After constant-region reverse-primer amplification, full-length variable regions underwent semi-nested PCR with Nested Universal Primer A. TCRdb recomputed calls from the 5' RACE reads with MiXCR, one row per CDR3 protein. This table has about 32,000 distinct CDR3 sequences, roughly 27% appearing once.

This clonotype was sampled from a female donor with breast cancer. Material for sequencing was tumor-infiltrating Tregs sorted from the breast tumor. The rearrangement links TRBV27 to TRBJ1-5; 7 nucleotides match TRBD1. CDR3 loop: CASSEQGNQPQHF. The CDR3 nucleotides are TGTGCCAGCAGTGAACAGGGGAATCAGCCCCAGCATTTT.